Presented here are 18 T cell receptor beta chains from one specimen sequenced in a study of CD8 T cells in ankylosing spondylitis. General study results and limits: Made up of about eight highly homologous variants, a TCR beta motif appeared characteristic of ankylosing spondylitis blood.

These receptors lack a known antigen. Via MiXCR, TCRdb re-called the 5' RACE reads, giving one row per CDR3 protein. The data show about 220,000 distinct CDR3 sequences, 18% seen once. Sequenced sample: blood, either unsorted or a sorted T cell fraction (not recorded which). The receptors derive from a male donor with ankylosing spondylitis.

CDR3 amino acids: CSGGQGGEQFF. For the CDR3, the DNA is TGCAGCGGGGGACAGGGTGGCGAGCAGTTCTTC. The chain carries TRBV29-1 and TRBJ2-1; TRBD1 agrees at 9 bases. From germline, CDR1 is SQVTM and CDR2 ANQGSEA. V shed 7 bases, J shed 10 bases, and the junction held 5 bases outside the gene matches. CDR3 length equals 11 residues.

This clonotype was found a few times. This chain connects TRBV6-2 or TRBV6-3 to TRBJ2-7; D is unclear. Germline CDR1 is MNHEY and CDR2 is SVGEGT. Deletions cut 2 bases from V and 5 bases from J, with 10 bases between. The CDR3 covers 13 residues. As DNA, the CDR3 is TGTGCCAGCAGTTACCTACTCTTGAACGAGCAGTACTTC. It encodes CASSYLLLNEQYF.

The table lists this clonotype with a few counts. This chain joins TRBV24-1 and TRBJ2-1, with 10 bases that match TRBD2. V lost 2 bases, J lost 2 bases, and 5 bases stayed unmatched. The CDR3 sequence is 17 residues long. CDR1 is KGHDR and CDR2 is SFDVKD in the germline V gene. Here the CDR3 reads CATSDSQREGTYNEQFF. The DNA of the CDR3 is TGTGCCACCAGTGATTCCCAGCGGGAGGGGACCTACAATGAGCAGTTCTTC.

The genes are TRBV7-2 and TRBJ2-7; TRBD2 matches 10 bases. CDR1 and CDR2 (germline): SGHTA, FQGNSA. V was pared by 6 bases and J by 0 bases, with 11 bases of the junction left unmatched. The CDR3 length is 17 residues. DNA for the CDR3: TGTGCCAGCAGTCCAGTAGCGGGAGGAGCCTTCTCCTACGAGCAGTACTTC. Translating it yields CASSPVAGGAFSYEQYF.

This clonotype was picked up a small number of times. The gene calls are TRBV12-3 or TRBV12-4 and TRBJ1-1, with a tentative D call TRBD1 (6 bases). The CDR3 is made up of 16 amino acids. The ends were cut back, 1 base at V and 7 bases at J, with 19 bases in the middle. DNA for the CDR3: TGTGCCAGCAGTTTAGTTTCGGGGGCAGAGTTTGGTGAAGCTTTCTTT. Residues: CASSLVSGAEFGEAFF.

A few counts support this clonotype. The chain has TRBV4-1 and TRBJ2-3; TRBD2 might be the D (6 bases). Trimming took off 0 bases at V and 2 bases at J, with 15 bases between the two ends. The CDR3 contains 17 residues. Germline V gene sequence: CDR1 MGHRA, CDR2 YSYEKL. The CDR3 DNA reads as TGCGCCAGCAGCCAAGATGGGGGGTATGGGCACACAGATACGCAGTATTTT. Its translation: CASSQDGGYGHTDTQYF.

This clonotype came up a few times. The V and J genes are TRBV6-1 and TRBJ2-2, with D perhaps TRBD1 (5 bases). The CDR3 length is 14 residues. V gave up 8 bases and J gave up 1 base, with 11 bases separating them. The germline V gene has CDR1 MNHNS and CDR2 SASEGT. The CDR3 reads CASGQRGNTGELFF. CDR3 DNA: TGTGCCAGCGGCCAAAGGGGGAACACCGGGGAGCTGTTTTTT.

This clonotype was picked up a small number of times. The V and J genes are TRBV7-9 and TRBJ2-1; 12 bases match TRBD1. The CDR3 has 17 residues. Germline V lookup: CDR1 SEHNR, CDR2 FQNEAQ (reference sequence). V was pared by 5 bases and J by 8 bases, with 13 bases of the junction left unmatched. The CDR3 region is CASSNRDRGHSMDEQFF. CDR3 coding DNA: TGTGCCAGCAGCAACAGGGACAGGGGGCATTCGATGGATGAGCAGTTCTTC.

The chain is built from TRBV30 and TRBJ2-3, with 9 bases identical to TRBD2. The ends lost 2 bases at V and 7 bases at J; junction bases unmatched: 1. There are 12 residues in the CDR3. From germline, CDR1 is GTSNPN and CDR2 SVGIG (reference sequence). The CDR3 DNA reads TGTGCCTGGAGTCTAGCGGGGTATACGCAGTATTTT. Its translation: CAWSLAGYTQYF. The variable domain in full, completed from reference TRBV30 and TRBJ2-3, reads SQTIHQWPATLVQPVGSPLSLECTVEGTSNPNLYWYRQAAGRGLQLLFYSVGIGQISSEVPQNLSASRPQDRQFILSSKKLLLSDSGFYLCAWSLAGYTQYFGPGTRLTVL.

This chain connects TRBV12-3 or TRBV12-4 to TRBJ2-3; D is possibly TRBD2 (6 bases). V was cut by 6 bases and J by 5 bases, with 12 bases left in between. The CDR3 totals 13 residues. The CDR3 DNA is TGTGCCAGCAGCCCGGGGGACCTAGATACGCAGTATTTT. Its protein is CASSPGDLDTQYF.

This clonotype was found many times. The chain has TRBV20-1 and TRBJ1-1; D possibly corresponds to TRBD1 (6 bases). In germline, CDR1 is DFQATT, CDR2 SNEGSKA (reference sequence). CDR3 length equals 13 residues. V lost 6 bases and J 0 bases, leaving 11 bases between the germline ends. The CDR3 DNA sequence: TGCAGTGCCGAACAGGGCTTGAACACTGAAGCTTTCTTT. The encoded protein is CSAEQGLNTEAFF.

The rearrangement joins TRBV4-1 to TRBJ2-3; TRBD2 is a possible D gene (6 bases). CDR1 and CDR2 (germline): MGHRA, YSYEKL. The ends were cut back, 0 bases at V and 3 bases at J, with 7 bases in the middle. The CDR3 loop spans 14 amino acids. The DNA for the CDR3 is TGCGCCAGCAGCCAAGATGCGGGAACAGATACGCAGTATTTT. Its translation: CASSQDAGTDTQYF.

This clonotype was picked up a small number of times. In DNA form, the CDR3 reads TGTGCCATCAGTGAGTACCTGGGCGCTGAAGCTTTCTTT. Translation: CAISEYLGAEAFF. J is TRBJ1-1 and V is TRBV10-3, with D uncertain. The CDR3 has 13 residues. The ends were cut back, 1 base at V and 6 bases at J, with 9 bases in the middle. Germline lookup yields CDR1 ENHRY and CDR2 SYGVKD.

This clonotype was seen more than once but under ten times. DNA of the CDR3: TGCGCCAGCAGCGGGGGCAGGGGGCAAGGGGAAAAACTGTTTTTT. Protein: CASSGGRGQGEKLFF. This chain uses TRBV4-3 with TRBJ1-4, with 8 bases that match TRBD1. The J segment lost 8 bases and the V segment lost 5 bases, leaving 10 bases of the junction unmatched. Germline V lookup: CDR1 LGHNA, CDR2 YSLEER. This CDR3 is built from 15 residues.

V and J are TRBV20-1 and TRBJ1-4, with 7 positions matching TRBD1. Germline assignment: CDR1 DFQATT and CDR2 SNEGSKA (reference sequence). With V trimmed by 0 bases and J by 7 bases, 5 bases remained unmatched. There are 14 residues in the CDR3. The CDR3 DNA reads TGCAGTGCTAGAGATGGGACAGCCTTTGAAAAACTGTTTTTT. Protein sequence: CSARDGTAFEKLFF.

This sequence joins TRBV7-9 and TRBJ2-3; D might be TRBD2 (5 bases). Germline values: CDR1 SEHNR, CDR2 FQNEAQ (reference sequence). This CDR3 has 17 amino acids. The V end was cut by 5 bases, the J end by 0 bases, with 18 bases between. The CDR3 spells CASSPQRADDSTDTQYF. In DNA, the CDR3 is TGTGCCAGCAGCCCCCAGAGGGCCGACGATAGCACAGATACGCAGTATTTT.

The chain joins TRBV27 to TRBJ2-4; 9 bases are shared with TRBD1. Germline V CDR1 and CDR2: MNHEY, SMNVEV (reference sequence). The V and J ends lost 3 bases and 7 bases, in that order; junction bases with no gene match: 13. CDR3 size: 17 residues. The CDR3, as DNA: TGTGCCAGCAGTTTGGGACGGGACAGGGTCGGTATCAACATTCAGTACTTC. Translated: CASSLGRDRVGINIQYF.

CDR3 coding DNA: TGCAGTGCTCCCACCGTAGACGGGCAGGGGGCCTACAATGAGCAGTTCTTC. This codes for CSAPTVDGQGAYNEQFF. This rearrangement joins TRBV20-1 to TRBJ2-1, with 7 bases that match TRBD1. The CDR3 extends over 17 amino acids. Germline values: CDR1 DFQATT, CDR2 SNEGSKA (reference sequence). Trimming removed 5 bases from V and 2 bases from J; junction bases left unmatched: 15.